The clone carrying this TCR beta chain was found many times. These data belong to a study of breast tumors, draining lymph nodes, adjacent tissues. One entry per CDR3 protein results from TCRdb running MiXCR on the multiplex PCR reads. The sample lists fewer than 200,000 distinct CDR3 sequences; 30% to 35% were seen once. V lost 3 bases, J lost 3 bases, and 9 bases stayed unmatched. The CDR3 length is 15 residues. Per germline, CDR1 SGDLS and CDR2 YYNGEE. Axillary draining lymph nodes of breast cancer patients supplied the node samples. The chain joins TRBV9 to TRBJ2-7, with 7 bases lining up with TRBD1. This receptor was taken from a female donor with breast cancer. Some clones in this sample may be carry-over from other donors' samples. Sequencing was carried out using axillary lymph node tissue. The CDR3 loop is CASSAEDRPHYEQYF. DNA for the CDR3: TGTGCCAGCAGCGCCGAGGACAGGCCCCACTACGAGCAGTACTTC. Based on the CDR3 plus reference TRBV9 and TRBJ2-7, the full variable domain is DSGVTQTPKHLITATGQRVTLRCSPRSGDLSVYWYQQSLDQGLQFLIQYYNGEERAKGNILERFSAQQFPDLHSELNLSSLELGDSALYFCASSAEDRPHYEQYFGPGTRLTVT.